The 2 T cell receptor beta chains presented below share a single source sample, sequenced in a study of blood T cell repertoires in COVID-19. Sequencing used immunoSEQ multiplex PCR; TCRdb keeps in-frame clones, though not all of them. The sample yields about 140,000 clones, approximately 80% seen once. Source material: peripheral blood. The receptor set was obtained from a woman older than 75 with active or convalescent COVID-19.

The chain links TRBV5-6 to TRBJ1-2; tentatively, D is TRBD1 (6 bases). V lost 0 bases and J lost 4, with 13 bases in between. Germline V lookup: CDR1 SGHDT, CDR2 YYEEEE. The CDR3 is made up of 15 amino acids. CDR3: CASSLGTDIRYGYTF. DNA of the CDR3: TGTGCCAGCAGCTTGGGGACAGACATACGCTATGGCTACACCTTC.

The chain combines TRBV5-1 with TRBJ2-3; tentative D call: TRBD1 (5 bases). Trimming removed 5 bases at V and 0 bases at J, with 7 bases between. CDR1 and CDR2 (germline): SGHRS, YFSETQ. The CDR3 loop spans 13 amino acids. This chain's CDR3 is CASRQGSTDTQYF. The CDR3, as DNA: TGCGCCAGCAGGCAGGGTAGCACAGATACGCAGTATTTT.